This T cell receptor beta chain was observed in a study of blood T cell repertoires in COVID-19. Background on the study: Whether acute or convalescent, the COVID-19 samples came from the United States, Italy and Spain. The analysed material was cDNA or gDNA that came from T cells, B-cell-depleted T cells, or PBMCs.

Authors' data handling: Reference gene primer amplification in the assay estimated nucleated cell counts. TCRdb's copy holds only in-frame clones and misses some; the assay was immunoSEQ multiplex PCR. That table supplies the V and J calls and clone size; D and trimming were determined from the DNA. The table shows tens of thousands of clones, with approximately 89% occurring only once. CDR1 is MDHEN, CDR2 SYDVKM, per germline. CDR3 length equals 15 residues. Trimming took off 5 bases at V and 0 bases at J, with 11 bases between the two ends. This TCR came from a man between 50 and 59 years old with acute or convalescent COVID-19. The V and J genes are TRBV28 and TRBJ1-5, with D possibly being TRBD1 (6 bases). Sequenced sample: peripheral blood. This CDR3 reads CASSRGGLSNQPQHF. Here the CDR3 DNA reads TGTGCCAGCAGTCGGGGGGGCCTTAGCAATCAGCCCCAGCATTTT.